This T cell receptor beta chain comes out of a study of PD-1 blockade in classical Hodgkin lymphoma. The wider study: Administration of nivolumab to patients was at 3 mg/kg intravenously every 2 weeks. Study-wide findings and caveats: The study found complete responders had baseline diversity similar to newly diagnosed patients. Baseline TCR diversity was reportedly lower in newly diagnosed patients than healthy donors. CD4+ TCR diversity climbed significantly by C4D1, unlike CD8+ TCR diversity.

The table came from immunoSEQ multiplex PCR; TCRdb's copy has only in-frame clones and leaves some out. The sample includes roughly 14,000 clones, over 60% of them seen just once. Relapses following autologous stem cell transplantation were seen in all patients, with brentuximab vedotin exposure varying. On this clone itself: The target antigen is unknown.

This specimen consisted of peripheral blood mononuclear cells (PBMCs), obtained at baseline. This receptor was identified in a human donor with classical Hodgkin lymphoma.

The CDR3 spells CASSLEGVPVPTF. CDR3 nucleotides: TGTGCCAGCAGCTTGGAGGGAGTCCCCGTACCCACCTTC. The rearrangement links TRBV5-4 to TRBJ1-2; D is unresolved. The CDR3 extends over 13 amino acids. The V gene's germline CDR1 is SGHNT and CDR2 YYREEE (reference sequence). Trimming removed 0 bases from V and 13 bases from J, with 16 bases in between.